These 7 T cell receptor beta chains were sequenced from one sample in a study of cytomegalovirus exposure and HLA in healthy donors. Amplification used 60 Vbeta primers and 13 Jbeta primers. Sequencing was performed with immunoSEQ multiplex PCR; in TCRdb, only in-frame clones are kept and a portion is missing. The sample carries 150,000 to 170,000 clones, 60% to 85% recorded once. Sequencing was performed on PBMCs. The receptors here all came from a middle-aged woman in good health and CMV-seronegative.

This rearrangement joins TRBV29-1 to TRBJ2-5, with a possible D match to TRBD1 (6 bases). There are 11 residues in the CDR3. Germline CDR1 and CDR2: SQVTM and ANQGSEA. V shed 7 bases and J shed 3 bases, with 9 bases lying between them. The CDR3 is CSGTGKETQYF. In DNA, the CDR3 is TGCAGCGGTACAGGGAAAGAGACCCAGTACTTC.

The rearrangement links TRBV2 to TRBJ2-2; D is undetermined. Trimming removed 4 bases at V and 3 bases at J, with 6 bases between. The V gene's germline CDR1 is SNHLY and CDR2 FYNNEI. The CDR3 contains 13 residues. The CDR3 bases are TGTGCCAGCAGTGTAATTTACACCGGGGAGCTGTTTTTT. Encoded protein: CASSVIYTGELFF.

This sequence joins TRBV30 and TRBJ2-1, with 9 bases identical to TRBD2. Germline trimming cut 0 bases from V and 6 bases from J; bases unmatched to any gene: 9. The CDR3 has 16 amino acids. Per the germline V gene, CDR1 is GTSNPN and CDR2 is SVGIG (reference sequence). The CDR3 is CAWSVGGGTSINEQFF. CDR3 coding DNA: TGTGCCTGGAGTGTAGGGGGAGGGACTAGCATCAATGAGCAGTTCTTC. The whole variable domain, remainder taken from reference TRBV30 and TRBJ2-1, is SQTIHQWPATLVQPVGSPLSLECTVEGTSNPNLYWYRQAAGRGLQLLFYSVGIGQISSEVPQNLSASRPQDRQFILSSKKLLLSDSGFYLCAWSVGGGTSINEQFFGPGTRLTVL.

This chain joins TRBV28 and TRBJ1-4; no firm D call. Trimming pared 6 bases from V and 0 bases from J, leaving 14 bases between. This CDR3 comprises 16 residues. CDR1 is MDHEN and CDR2 is SYDVKM in the germline V gene. The CDR3 loop reads CASRRSAVSTNEKLFF. The CDR3 DNA reads as TGTGCCAGCAGGAGATCAGCGGTTTCAACTAATGAAAAACTGTTTTTT.

The chain recombines TRBV29-1 with TRBJ1-1, with D hard to call. The CDR3 has 12 residues. Germline V gene data show CDR1 as SQVTM and CDR2 as ANQGSEA. V was cut by 0 bases and J by 4 bases, with 6 bases left in between. This CDR3 is CSVEEGSTEAFF. In DNA form, the CDR3 reads TGCAGCGTTGAAGAGGGGAGCACTGAAGCTTTCTTT.

This chain links TRBV11-3 with TRBJ2-6; TRBD1 might be the D (6 bases). Germline V gives CDR1 SGHNT, CDR2 YENEEA. Trimming took off 3 bases at V and 0 bases at J, with 15 bases between the two ends. The CDR3 is made up of 18 amino acids. The CDR3 DNA sequence: TGTGCCAGCAGCTTCCAGACAGGCCCTTTCTCTGGGGCCAACGTCCTGACTTTC. It translates to CASSFQTGPFSGANVLTF.

This clone was recorded only once. The CDR3 loop reads CASSTWADSPLHF. Written as DNA, the CDR3 is TGTGCCAGCAGCACCTGGGCAGATTCACCCCTCCACTTT. The chain carries TRBV5-8 and TRBJ1-6; D unclear. The CDR3 extends over 13 amino acids. Trimming left V 4 bases short and J 8 bases short, with 10 bases between. Germline V CDR1 and CDR2: SGHTS, YDEGEE.